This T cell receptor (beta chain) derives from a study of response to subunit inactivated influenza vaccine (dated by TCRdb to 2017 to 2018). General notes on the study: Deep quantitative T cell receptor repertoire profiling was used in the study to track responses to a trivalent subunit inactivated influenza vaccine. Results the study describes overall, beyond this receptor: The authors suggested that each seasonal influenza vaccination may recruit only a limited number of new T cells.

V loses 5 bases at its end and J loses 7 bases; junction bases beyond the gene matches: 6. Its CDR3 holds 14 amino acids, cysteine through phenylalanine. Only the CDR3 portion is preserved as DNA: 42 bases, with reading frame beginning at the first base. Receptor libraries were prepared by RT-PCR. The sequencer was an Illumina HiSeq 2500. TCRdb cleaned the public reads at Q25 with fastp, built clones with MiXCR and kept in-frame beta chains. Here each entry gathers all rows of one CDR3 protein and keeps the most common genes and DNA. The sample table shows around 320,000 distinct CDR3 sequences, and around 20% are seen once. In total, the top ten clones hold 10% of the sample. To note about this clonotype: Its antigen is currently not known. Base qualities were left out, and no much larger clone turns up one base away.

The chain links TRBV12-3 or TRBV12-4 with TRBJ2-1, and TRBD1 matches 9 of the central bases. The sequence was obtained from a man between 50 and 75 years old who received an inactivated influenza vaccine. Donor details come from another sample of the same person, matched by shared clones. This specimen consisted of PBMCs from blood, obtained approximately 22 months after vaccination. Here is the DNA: TGTGCCAGCAGTAGAACAGGGGGCCTGAATGAGCAGTTCTTC. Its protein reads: CASSRTGGLNEQFF.